This paragraph reports one T cell receptor (beta chain). The entry originates in a study of blood T cell repertoires in COVID-19. The CDR3 is 13 residues long. Germline V gene data show CDR1 as KGHDR and CDR2 as SFDVKD. The ends were cut back, 9 bases at V and 7 bases at J, with 15 bases in the middle. The protocol was immunoSEQ multiplex PCR, while the TCRdb copy is restricted to in-frame clones and leaves out a portion. In the table there are tens of thousands of clones, roughly 79% of which are singletons. The sample comprised peripheral blood. The rearrangement links TRBV24-1 to TRBJ1-5; D uncertain. The receptor was derived from a human donor in a cohort sampled during active COVID-19. The CDR3 protein is CATRRGGGQPQHF. CDR3 nucleotides: TGTGCCACCCGTCGAGGCGGCGGGCAGCCCCAGCATTTT.